This is a list of T cell receptor beta chains from one sample in a study of Graves' ophthalmopathy and Graves' hyperthyroidism. MiXCR was run by TCRdb on the multiplex PCR reads, yielding one entry per CDR3 protein. In the table there are a few hundred thousand distinct CDR3 sequences, about 18% of which are singletons. Sequencing was carried out using peripheral blood. The receptors come from an adult woman with stable Graves' hyperthyroidism. The conserved cysteine and the conserved F or W are not part of the CDR3 here. Fields, in order: J gene, V gene, CDR3 protein.

j_call: TRBJ2-7
v_call: TRBV19
cdr3_aa: ASSIGASKSYEQY

j_call: TRBJ1-5
v_call: TRBV6-2/TRBV6-3
cdr3_aa: ASSYFSGRQPQH

j_call: TRBJ2-7
v_call: TRBV9
cdr3_aa: ASSVAREDEQY

j_call: TRBJ1-2
v_call: TRBV15
cdr3_aa: ATSRLGTANYGYT

j_call: TRBJ1-6
v_call: TRBV27
cdr3_aa: AVRQGNLSPLH

j_call: TRBJ2-7
v_call: TRBV18
cdr3_aa: ASSPPDLLYEQY

j_call: TRBJ2-5
v_call: TRBV9
cdr3_aa: ASSVGTGEETQY

j_call: TRBJ1-1
v_call: TRBV6-1
cdr3_aa: ASSAVSPHGTEAF

j_call: TRBJ2-7
v_call: TRBV28
cdr3_aa: ASSPRAFTYAYEQY

j_call: TRBJ1-1
v_call: TRBV5-1
cdr3_aa: TSSPDGVGTEAF

j_call: TRBJ2-2
v_call: TRBV11-2
cdr3_aa: ASSLDLSGWLAPSTGELF

j_call: TRBJ2-3
v_call: TRBV11-2
cdr3_aa: ASSLRTSGSTDTQY

j_call: TRBJ2-3
v_call: TRBV5-1
cdr3_aa: ASSLGLTSTDTQY

j_call: TRBJ1-5
v_call: TRBV28
cdr3_aa: ASSPLLIGDSNQPQH

j_call: TRBJ1-1
v_call: TRBV11-2
cdr3_aa: ASSLDGRVNTEAF

j_call: TRBJ2-7
v_call: TRBV27
cdr3_aa: ASSRIAGVGGEQY

j_call: TRBJ2-7
v_call: TRBV6-1
cdr3_aa: ASSEGPGGVYEQY

j_call: TRBJ1-3
v_call: TRBV18
cdr3_aa: ASSAKALMSSGNTIY

j_call: TRBJ1-1
v_call: TRBV30
cdr3_aa: AWSGPGGLNTEAF

j_call: TRBJ1-5
v_call: TRBV28
cdr3_aa: ASSLSRMRTGIYQPQH

j_call: TRBJ1-2
v_call: TRBV12-3/TRBV12-4
cdr3_aa: ASGIDIYGYT

j_call: TRBJ2-6
v_call: TRBV4-3
cdr3_aa: ASSQGTGGSGANVLT

j_call: TRBJ2-2
v_call: TRBV3-1
cdr3_aa: ASSQIAGHRTGELF

j_call: TRBJ1-2
v_call: TRBV6-5
cdr3_aa: ASSSTGTGYT

j_call: TRBJ1-4
v_call: TRBV20-1
cdr3_aa: SARPGRGDEKLF

j_call: TRBJ2-7
v_call: TRBV20-1
cdr3_aa: SARDLEREGAEQY

j_call: TRBJ2-5
v_call: TRBV20-1
cdr3_aa: SARGGLAGVLGETQY

j_call: TRBJ2-7
v_call: TRBV12-3/TRBV12-4
cdr3_aa: ASSRLAGGFEQY

j_call: TRBJ1-1
v_call: TRBV12-3/TRBV12-4
cdr3_aa: ASSFWTGGTEAF

j_call: TRBJ1-5
v_call: TRBV5-1
cdr3_aa: ASSLASRGNQPQH

j_call: TRBJ1-1
v_call: TRBV14
cdr3_aa: ASSQVSREIEAF

j_call: TRBJ1-2
v_call: TRBV20-1
cdr3_aa: SAWDRGNGYT

j_call: TRBJ2-5
v_call: TRBV11-2
cdr3_aa: ASSLDHSGGETQY

j_call: TRBJ1-6
v_call: TRBV2
cdr3_aa: ASSEGPGSPLH

j_call: TRBJ1-6
v_call: TRBV3-1
cdr3_aa: ASHKMSAGNSPLH

j_call: TRBJ2-3
v_call: TRBV6-5
cdr3_aa: ASSLTGTSADTQY

j_call: TRBJ2-7
v_call: TRBV28
cdr3_aa: ASSPPLASGQHNPIGYEQY

j_call: TRBJ1-1
v_call: TRBV27
cdr3_aa: ASYRDRGRNTEAF

j_call: TRBJ1-2
v_call: TRBV29-1
cdr3_aa: SVQTGDGYT

j_call: TRBJ1-5
v_call: TRBV20-1
cdr3_aa: SAREAGRENQPQH

j_call: TRBJ2-7
v_call: TRBV5-1
cdr3_aa: ASSALGSGYEQY

j_call: TRBJ2-7
v_call: TRBV28
cdr3_aa: ASRAPSYEQY